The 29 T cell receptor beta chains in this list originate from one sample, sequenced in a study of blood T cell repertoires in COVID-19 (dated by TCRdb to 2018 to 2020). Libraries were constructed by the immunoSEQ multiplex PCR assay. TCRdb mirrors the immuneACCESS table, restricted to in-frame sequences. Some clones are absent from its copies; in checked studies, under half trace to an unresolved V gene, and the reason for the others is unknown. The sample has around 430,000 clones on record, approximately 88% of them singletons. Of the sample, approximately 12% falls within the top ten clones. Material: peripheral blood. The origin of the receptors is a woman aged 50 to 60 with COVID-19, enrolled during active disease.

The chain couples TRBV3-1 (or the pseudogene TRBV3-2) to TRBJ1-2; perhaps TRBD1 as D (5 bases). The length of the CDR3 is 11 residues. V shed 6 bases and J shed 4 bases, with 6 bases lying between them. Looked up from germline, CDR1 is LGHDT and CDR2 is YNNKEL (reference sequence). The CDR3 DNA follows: TGTGCCAGCAGGGGGCCCTATGGCTACACCTTC. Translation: CASRGPYGYTF.

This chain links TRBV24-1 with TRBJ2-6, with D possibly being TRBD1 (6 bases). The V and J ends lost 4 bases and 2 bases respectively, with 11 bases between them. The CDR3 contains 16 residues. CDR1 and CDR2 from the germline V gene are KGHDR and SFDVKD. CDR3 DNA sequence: TGTGCCACCAGTGACCCCAGGGGCACTGGGGCCAACGTCCTGACTTTC. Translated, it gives CATSDPRGTGANVLTF.

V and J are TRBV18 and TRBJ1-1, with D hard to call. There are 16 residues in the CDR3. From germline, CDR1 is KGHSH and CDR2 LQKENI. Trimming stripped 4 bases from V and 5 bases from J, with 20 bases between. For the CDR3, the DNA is TGTGCCAGCTCACGGGGAGGTGGGCTAACAAGTACTGAAGCTTTCTTT. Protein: CASSRGGGLTSTEAFF.

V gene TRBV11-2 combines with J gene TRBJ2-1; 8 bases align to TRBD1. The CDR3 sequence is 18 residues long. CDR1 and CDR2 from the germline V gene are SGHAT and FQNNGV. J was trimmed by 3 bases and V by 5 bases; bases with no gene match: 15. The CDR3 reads CASSPHPPDRGGYNEQFF. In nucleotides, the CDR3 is TGTGCCAGCAGCCCGCACCCACCTGACAGGGGAGGCTACAATGAGCAGTTCTTC.

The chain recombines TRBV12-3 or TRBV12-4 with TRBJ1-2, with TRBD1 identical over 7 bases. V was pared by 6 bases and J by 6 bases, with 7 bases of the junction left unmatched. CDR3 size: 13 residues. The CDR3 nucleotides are TGTGCCAGCAGCCTCGGGACAGTTCATGGCTACACCTTC. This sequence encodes CASSLGTVHGYTF.

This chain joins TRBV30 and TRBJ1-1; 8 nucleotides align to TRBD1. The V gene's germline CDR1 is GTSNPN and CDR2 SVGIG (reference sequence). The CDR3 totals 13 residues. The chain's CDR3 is CASGATGVGEAFF. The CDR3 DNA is TGTGCTTCGGGGGCGACAGGGGTGGGTGAAGCTTTCTTT. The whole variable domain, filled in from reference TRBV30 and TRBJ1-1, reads SQTIHQWPATLVQPVGSPLSLECTVEGTSNPNLYWYRQAAGRGLQLLFYSVGIGQISSEVPQNLSASRPQDRQFILSSKKLLLSDSGFYLCASGATGVGEAFFGQGTRLTVV.

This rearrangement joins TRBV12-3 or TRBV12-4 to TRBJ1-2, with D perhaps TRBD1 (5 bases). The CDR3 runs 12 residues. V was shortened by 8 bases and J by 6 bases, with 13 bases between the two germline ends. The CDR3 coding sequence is TGTGCCAGCGGGCCAGGGATCCATGGCTACACCTTC. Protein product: CASGPGIHGYTF.

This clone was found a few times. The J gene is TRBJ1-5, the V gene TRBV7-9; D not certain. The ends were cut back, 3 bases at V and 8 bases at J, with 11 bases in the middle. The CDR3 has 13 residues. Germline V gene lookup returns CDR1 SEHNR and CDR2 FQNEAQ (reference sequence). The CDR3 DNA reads TGTGCCAGCAGCTTCGACACCAAGGAGCCCCAGCATTTT. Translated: CASSFDTKEPQHF.

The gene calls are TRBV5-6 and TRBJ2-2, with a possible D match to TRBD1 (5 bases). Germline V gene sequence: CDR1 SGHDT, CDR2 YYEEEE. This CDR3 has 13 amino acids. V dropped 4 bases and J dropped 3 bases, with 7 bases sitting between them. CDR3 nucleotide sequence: TGTGCCAGCAGCCCACAGGACACCGGGGAGCTGTTTTTT. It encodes CASSPQDTGELFF.

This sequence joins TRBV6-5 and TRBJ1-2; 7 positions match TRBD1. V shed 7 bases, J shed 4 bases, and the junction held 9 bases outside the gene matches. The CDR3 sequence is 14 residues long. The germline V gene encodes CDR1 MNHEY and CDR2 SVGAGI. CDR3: CASNPRTGGYGYTF. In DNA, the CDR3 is TGTGCCAGCAACCCAAGGACAGGAGGCTATGGCTACACCTTC.

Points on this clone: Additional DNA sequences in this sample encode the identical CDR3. DNA of the CDR3: TGTGCCAGCAGTTACTCTGGGGCGCCTGGAAACACCATATATTTT. It translates to CASSYSGAPGNTIYF. This chain connects TRBV6-5 to TRBJ1-3; the D gene is possibly TRBD1 (5 bases). Germline CDR1 is MNHEY and CDR2 is SVGAGI. The CDR3 extends over 15 amino acids. Trimming took 0 bases from V and 2 from J, leaving 8 bases between them.

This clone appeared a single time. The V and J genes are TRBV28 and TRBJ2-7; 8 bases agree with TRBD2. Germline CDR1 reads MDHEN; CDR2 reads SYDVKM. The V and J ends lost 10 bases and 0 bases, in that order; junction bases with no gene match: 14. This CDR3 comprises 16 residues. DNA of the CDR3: TGTGCCACCGAGAGGGGAGCGGGGGCGGTCTCCTACGAGCAGTACTTC. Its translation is CATERGAGAVSYEQYF.

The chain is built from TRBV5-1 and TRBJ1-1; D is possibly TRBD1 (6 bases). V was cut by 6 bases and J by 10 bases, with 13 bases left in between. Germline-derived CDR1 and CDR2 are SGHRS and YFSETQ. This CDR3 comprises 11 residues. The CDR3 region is CASKAGTTAFF. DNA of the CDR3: TGCGCCAGCAAAGCCGGGACAACAGCTTTCTTT. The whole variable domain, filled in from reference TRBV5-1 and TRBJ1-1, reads KAGVTQTPRYLIKTRGQQVTLSCSPISGHRSVSWYQQTPGQGLQFLFEYFSETQRNKGNFPGRFSGRQFSNSRSEMNVSTLELGDSALYLCASKAGTTAFFGQGTRLTVV.

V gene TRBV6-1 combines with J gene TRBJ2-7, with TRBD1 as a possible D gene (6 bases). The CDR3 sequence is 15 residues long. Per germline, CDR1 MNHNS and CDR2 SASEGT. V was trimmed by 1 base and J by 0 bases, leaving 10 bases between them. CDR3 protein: CASSEVQGFSYEQYF. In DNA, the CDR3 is TGTGCCAGCAGTGAAGTTCAGGGGTTCTCCTACGAGCAGTACTTC.

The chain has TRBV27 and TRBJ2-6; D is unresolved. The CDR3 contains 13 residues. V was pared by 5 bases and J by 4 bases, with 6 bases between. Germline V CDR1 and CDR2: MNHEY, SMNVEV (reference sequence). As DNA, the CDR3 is TGTGCCAGCAGTCTACTGGGGGCCAACGTCCTGACTTTC. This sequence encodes CASSLLGANVLTF.

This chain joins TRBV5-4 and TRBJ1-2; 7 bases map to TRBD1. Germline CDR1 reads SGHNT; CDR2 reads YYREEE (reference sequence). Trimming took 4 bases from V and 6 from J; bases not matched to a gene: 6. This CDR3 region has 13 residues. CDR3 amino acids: CASSVSGGDGYTF. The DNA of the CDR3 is TGTGCCAGCAGCGTCTCAGGGGGAGATGGCTACACCTTC.

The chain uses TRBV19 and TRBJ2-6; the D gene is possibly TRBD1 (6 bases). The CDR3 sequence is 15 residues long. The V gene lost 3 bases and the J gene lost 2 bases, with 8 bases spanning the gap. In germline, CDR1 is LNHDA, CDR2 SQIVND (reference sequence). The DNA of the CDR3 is TGTGCCAGTAGTATTCAGGGGACTGGGGCCAACGTCCTGACTTTC. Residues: CASSIQGTGANVLTF.

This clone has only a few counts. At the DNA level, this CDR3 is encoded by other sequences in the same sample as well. This CDR3 reads CASSPGQMNTEAFF. The CDR3 DNA follows: TGTGCCAGCAGCCCCGGACAGATGAACACTGAAGCTTTCTTT. The chain joins TRBV3-1 (or the pseudogene TRBV3-2) to TRBJ1-1; weak D call: TRBD1 (6 bases). Germline loops: CDR1 LGHDT, CDR2 YNNKEL (reference sequence). The CDR3 is made up of 14 amino acids. V lost 4 bases, J lost 0 bases, and 9 bases lay in between.

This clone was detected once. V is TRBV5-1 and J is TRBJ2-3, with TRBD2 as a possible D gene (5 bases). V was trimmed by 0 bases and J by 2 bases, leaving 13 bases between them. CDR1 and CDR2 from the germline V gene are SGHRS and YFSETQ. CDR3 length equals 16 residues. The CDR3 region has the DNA TGCGCCAGCAGCTTGGGGGCTAGCCCAACCACAGATACGCAGTATTTT. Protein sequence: CASSLGASPTTDTQYF.

Here the CDR3 reads CASTPTRDSVNQPQHF. In nucleotides, the CDR3 is TGTGCCAGCACCCCGACTAGGGACAGCGTCAATCAGCCCCAGCATTTT. The rearrangement uses TRBV28 and TRBJ1-5; 7 nucleotides align to TRBD1. The ends lost 7 bases at V and 3 bases at J; junction bases unmatched: 12. From germline, CDR1 is MDHEN and CDR2 SYDVKM. There are 16 residues in the CDR3.

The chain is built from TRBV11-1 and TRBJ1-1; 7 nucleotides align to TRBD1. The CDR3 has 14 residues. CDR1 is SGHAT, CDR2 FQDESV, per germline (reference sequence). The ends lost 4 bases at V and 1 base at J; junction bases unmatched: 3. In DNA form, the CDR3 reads TGTGCCAGCAGCTCTGGGACAGCGAACACTGAAGCTTTCTTT. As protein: CASSSGTANTEAFF.

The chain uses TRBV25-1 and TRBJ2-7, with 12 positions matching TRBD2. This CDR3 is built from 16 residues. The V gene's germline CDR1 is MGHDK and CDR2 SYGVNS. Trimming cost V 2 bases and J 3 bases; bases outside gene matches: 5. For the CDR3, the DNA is TGTGCCAGCAGTGAAACAGCGGGACTAGCGGGCTACGAGCAGTACTTC. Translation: CASSETAGLAGYEQYF.

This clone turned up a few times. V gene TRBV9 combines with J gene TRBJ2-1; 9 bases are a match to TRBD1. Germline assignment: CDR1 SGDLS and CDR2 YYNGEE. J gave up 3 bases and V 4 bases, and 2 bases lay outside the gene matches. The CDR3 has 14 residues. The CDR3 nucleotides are TGTGCCAGCAGCTCGGGACAGGGCTACAATGAGCAGTTCTTC. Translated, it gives CASSSGQGYNEQFF.

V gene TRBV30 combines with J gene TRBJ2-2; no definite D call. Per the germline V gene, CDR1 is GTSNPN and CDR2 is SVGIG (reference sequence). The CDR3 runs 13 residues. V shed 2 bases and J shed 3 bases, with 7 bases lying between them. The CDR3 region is CAWSPSDTGELFF. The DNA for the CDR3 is TGTGCCTGGAGTCCCTCCGACACCGGGGAGCTGTTTTTT.

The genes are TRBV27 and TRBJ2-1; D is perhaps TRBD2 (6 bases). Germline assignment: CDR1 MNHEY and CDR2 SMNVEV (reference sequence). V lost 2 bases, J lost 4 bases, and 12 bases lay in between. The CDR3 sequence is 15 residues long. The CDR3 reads CASSLDAGFYNEQFF. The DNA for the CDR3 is TGTGCCAGCAGTTTAGACGCGGGGTTTTACAATGAGCAGTTCTTC.

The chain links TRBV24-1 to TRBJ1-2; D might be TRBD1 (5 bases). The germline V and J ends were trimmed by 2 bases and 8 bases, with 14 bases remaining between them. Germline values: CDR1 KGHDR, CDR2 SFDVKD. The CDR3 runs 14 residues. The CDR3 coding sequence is TGTGCCACCAGTGATTCGAACAGGTATGGCGGCTACACCTTC. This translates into CATSDSNRYGGYTF.

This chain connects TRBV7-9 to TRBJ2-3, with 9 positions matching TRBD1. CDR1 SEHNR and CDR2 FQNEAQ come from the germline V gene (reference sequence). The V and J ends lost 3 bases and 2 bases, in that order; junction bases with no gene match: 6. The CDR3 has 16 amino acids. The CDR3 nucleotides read TGTGCCAGCAGCTTGGGGACAGGGCAGACCACAGATACGCAGTATTTT. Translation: CASSLGTGQTTDTQYF.

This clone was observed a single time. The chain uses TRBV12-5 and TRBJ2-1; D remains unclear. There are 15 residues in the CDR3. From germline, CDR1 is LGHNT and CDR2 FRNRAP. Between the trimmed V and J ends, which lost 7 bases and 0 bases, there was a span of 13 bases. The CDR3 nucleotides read TGTGCTAGTGACCCACCCGAGAGCTCCTACAATGAGCAGTTCTTC. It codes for CASDPPESSYNEQFF.

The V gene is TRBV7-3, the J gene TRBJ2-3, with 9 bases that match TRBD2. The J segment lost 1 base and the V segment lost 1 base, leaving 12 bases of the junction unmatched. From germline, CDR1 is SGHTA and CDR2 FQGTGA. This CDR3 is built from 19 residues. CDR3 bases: TGTGCCAGCAGCTTAAAGGCTAGCGGGACCCCGGGGGGCACAGATACGCAGTATTTT. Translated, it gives CASSLKASGTPGGTDTQYF.